This is a list of T cell receptor beta chains from one sample in a study of blood T cell repertoires in COVID-19. Data came from immunoSEQ multiplex PCR; TCRdb stores just in-frame clones and leaves some out. This sample has almost 400,000 clones, with 85% to 90% found just once. Material for sequencing was PBMCs or T cells enriched from blood (not recorded which). These receptors were collected from a woman in her twenties or thirties with acute COVID-19. Each CDR3 is given with its conserved first and last residue. The D gene is left open where the match is weak. Only some rows state a clone size, as once, few, many or a class for expanded clones.

TRBV9,TRBJ2-3,-,-,TGTGCCAGCAGCGTCGGCAGGGCCCCCACCACGCAGTATTTT,CASSVGRAPTTQYF
TRBV29-1,TRBJ1-2,-,TRBD1,TGCAGCGTTTACGGCCGACAGGGGAACTATGGCTACACCTTC,CSVYGRQGNYGYTF
TRBV6-1,TRBJ2-5,-,TRBD2,TGTGCCAGCAGTGAAGTACCTAGCGGGTCACAAGAGACCCAGTACTTC,CASSEVPSGSQETQYF
TRBV7-3,TRBJ1-6,-,-,TGTGCCAGCAGCTTAAGAGGTGGTTATAATTCACCCCTCCACTTT,CASSLRGGYNSPLHF
TRBV7-2,TRBJ1-2,-,-,TGTGCCAGCAGCTTAAGCGGGGGCGCCCAGGGCTACACCTTC,CASSLSGGAQGYTF
TRBV5-5,TRBJ2-6,-,TRBD2,TGTGCCAGCAGTTCAGATATAGCGGGGGCTACCTCTGGGGCCAACGTCCTGACTTTC,CASSSDIAGATSGANVLTF
TRBV18,TRBJ1-1,-,TRBD1,TGTGCCAGCTCAGTGGACAGGTTATACACTGAAGCTTTCTTT,CASSVDRLYTEAFF
TRBV7-9,TRBJ1-2,-,TRBD1,TGTGCCAGCAGCCGGGGGACAGGGCGACGGTATGGCTACACCTTC,CASSRGTGRRYGYTF
TRBV2,TRBJ1-1,-,-,TGTGCCAGCAGGTCCTCGAACACTGAAGCTTTCTTT,CASRSSNTEAFF
TRBV18,TRBJ1-3,-,-,TGTGCCAGCTCACCCCTCTCTCAGGGGTCCGGGGACACCATATATTTT,CASSPLSQGSGDTIYF
TRBV5-8,TRBJ2-5,-,-,TGTGCCAGCAGCGTCGCCCCGGGTGATCGGACCCAGTACTTC,CASSVAPGDRTQYF
TRBV7-2,TRBJ1-3,few,TRBD1,TGTGCCAGCAGCTCGGACAGGAGGTCTGGAAACACCATATATTTT,CASSSDRRSGNTIYF
TRBV19,TRBJ1-6,-,-,TGTGCCAGTAGTATGCAGGGAAGTTCACCCCTCCACTTT,CASSMQGSSPLHF
TRBV7-7,TRBJ2-5,-,TRBD1,TGTGCCAGCAGCTCGGGACAGGGATCTTCGGAGACCCAGTACTTC,CASSSGQGSSETQYF
TRBV27,TRBJ2-5,-,-,TGTGCCAGCAGTCGGGACAAACCTAGGCAAGAGACCCAGTACTTC,CASSRDKPRQETQYF
TRBV5-6,TRBJ1-5,many,TRBD1,TGTGCCAGCAGCCCGCGACAGGGGGCTAGCAATCAGCCCCAGCATTTT,CASSPRQGASNQPQHF
TRBV4-3,TRBJ1-4,once,-,TGCGCCAGCAGCCAAGATTCAGGGGTTATGACTAATGAAAAACTGTTTTTT,CASSQDSGVMTNEKLFF
TRBV11-3,TRBJ1-5,-,TRBD1,TGTGCCAGCAGCTTTGGGACAGGGGGCTGTAGGGGCAATCAGCCCCAGCATTTT,CASSFGTGGCRGNQPQHF
TRBV24-1,TRBJ2-3,-,-,TGTGCCACCAGTGATGCCCGGGTCGGTAGTGGGACAGATACGCAGTATTTT,CATSDARVGSGTDTQYF
TRBV7-9,TRBJ1-1,-,-,TGTGCCAGCAGCTTAGATAGCAGGGCGAACACTGAAGCTTTCTTT,CASSLDSRANTEAFF
TRBV27,TRBJ2-1,few,-,TGTGCCAGCACTGGCAGGGGAGTCTATGAGCAGTTCTTC,CASTGRGVYEQFF
TRBV6-5,TRBJ1-6,-,TRBD1,TGTGCCAGCAGACGGGACGGGACAGGGGATTCACCCCTCCACTTT,CASRRDGTGDSPLHF
TRBV30,TRBJ1-1,-,-,TGTGCCTGGAGTGTACCCCCGGAGAGGAACACTGAAGCTTTCTTT,CAWSVPPERNTEAFF
TRBV15,TRBJ2-1,-,TRBD2,TGTGCCACCAGCACTAGCGGGGGGGCCAATGAGCAGTTCTTC,CATSTSGGANEQFF
TRBV30,TRBJ1-2,-,-,TGTGCCTGGACCGACGTTCCCCGGGAGAGGGGCTACTATGGCTACACCTTC,CAWTDVPRERGYYGYTF
TRBV19,TRBJ2-1,-,TRBD1,TGTGCCAGTAGTATTGGACAGGGGGCGTGGAATGAGCAGTTCTTC,CASSIGQGAWNEQFF
TRBV7-6,TRBJ1-3,-,-,TGTGCCAGCAGCCGAGCAGGATACATCTCTGGAAACACCATATATTTT,CASSRAGYISGNTIYF
TRBV7-9,TRBJ1-1,-,-,TGTGCCAGCAGCTGGCTGACAGGAACTCTGAACACTGAAGCTTTCTTT,CASSWLTGTLNTEAFF
TRBV5-4,TRBJ1-2,-,TRBD1,TGTGCCAGCTCCAGGGCAGGGGGCCCGGGGTACTATGGCTACACCTTC,CASSRAGGPGYYGYTF
TRBV6-5,TRBJ2-7,-,TRBD1,TGTGCCAGCAGTCTAAGACAGGGGGTAAACGAGCAGTACTTC,CASSLRQGVNEQYF
TRBV24-1,TRBJ2-3,once,TRBD2,TGTGCCACCAGTGTGCCCTCCCTCCGGGAAGCGGGGGGTTTAGATACGCAGTATTTT,CATSVPSLREAGGLDTQYF
TRBV24-1,TRBJ2-1,few,TRBD2,TGTGCCACCAGTGATTCCATAGCCGGACTAGCGGGGGAGCAGTTCTTC,CATSDSIAGLAGEQFF
TRBV7-2,TRBJ1-2,-,TRBD1,TGTGCCAGCAGCTTAGCACCGGGACAGACCGGCTACACCTTC,CASSLAPGQTGYTF
TRBV24-1,TRBJ1-5,-,-,TGTGCCACCAGTGAGGCAGGGTCTCAGCCCCAGCATTTT,CATSEAGSQPQHF
TRBV30,TRBJ1-3,once,-,TGTGCCTGGACGCCCTATGAAAACACCATATATTTT,CAWTPYENTIYF
TRBV19,TRBJ1-3,once,TRBD1,TGTGCCAGTTGGACAGGGAGGAGCGCTGTGTCTGGAAACACCATATATTTT,CASWTGRSAVSGNTIYF
TRBV12-3/TRBV12-4,TRBJ1-4,-,-,TGTGCCAGCAGTTTTTTAGTTGCGGGGAAACTGTTTTTT,CASSFLVAGKLFF
TRBV7-9,TRBJ1-2,-,-,TGTGCCAGCAGCTCCTACGAGACAGGTTCGGGTGGCTACACCTTC,CASSSYETGSGGYTF
TRBV18,TRBJ1-1,-,TRBD1,TGTGCCAGCTCGCTTGGACAGGGAGGGAACACTGAAGCTTTCTTT,CASSLGQGGNTEAFF
TRBV7-3,TRBJ2-1,few,TRBD2,TGTGCCAGCAACCTCCGGGGGGATTCAAACAATGAGCAGTTCTTC,CASNLRGDSNNEQFF
TRBV7-2,TRBJ2-1,-,TRBD2,TGTGCCAGCAGCTTAGAAGGACTAGCGGGGTACAATGAGCAGTTCTTC,CASSLEGLAGYNEQFF
TRBV15,TRBJ2-2,once,TRBD1,TGTGCCACCAGCAGAGATCGACAGGGGAGGTCCGGGGAGCTGTTTTTT,CATSRDRQGRSGELFF
TRBV2,TRBJ1-1,-,-,TGTGCCAGCAGTCCAAACAGTGAAGCTTTCTTT,CASSPNSEAFF
TRBV6-5,TRBJ1-2,-,-,TGTGCCAGCAGAAGCCCTCCCTATGGCTACACCTTC,CASRSPPYGYTF
TRBV24-1,TRBJ1-1,-,TRBD1,TGTGCCACCAGCAATGACAGGGGAACTGAAGCTTTCTTT,CATSNDRGTEAFF
TRBV7-4,TRBJ1-4,-,-,TGTGCCAGCAGCTTCTTAGGCTGTGGGGCTAAGAATGAAAAACTGTTTTTT,CASSFLGCGAKNEKLFF
TRBV6-5,TRBJ1-2,-,-,TGTGCCAGCAGACCCTGGGCAGGGACAAACTATGGCTACACCTTC,CASRPWAGTNYGYTF
TRBV7-2,TRBJ1-1,-,TRBD1,TGTGCCAGCAGCTTAAAGGGGGCCGCTGAAGCTTTCTTT,CASSLKGAAEAFF
TRBV10-3,TRBJ1-1,-,-,TGTGCCATCAGGGACAGCATGAACACTGAAGCTTTCTTT,CAIRDSMNTEAFF
TRBV5-6,TRBJ2-3,-,TRBD2,TGTGCCAGCAGCTTGAGTGGGACTAGATCAGATACGCAGTATTTT,CASSLSGTRSDTQYF
TRBV6-1,TRBJ1-6,-,-,TGTGCCAGCAGTGAAATCGGGAGTCGTAATTCACCCCTCCACTTT,CASSEIGSRNSPLHF
TRBV7-2,TRBJ1-1,once,-,TGTGCCAGCAGCTTACCGACAGTGAACACTGAAGCTTTCTTT,CASSLPTVNTEAFF
TRBV3-1/TRBV3-2,TRBJ1-2,-,-,TGTGCCAGCAGCCCTACCCCAGGGCCTGGCTACACCTTC,CASSPTPGPGYTF
TRBV29-1,TRBJ1-1,-,-,TGCAGCGCCGGAGGGGGGGCGTTAGCTGAAGCTTTCTTT,CSAGGGALAEAFF